The 25 T cell receptor beta chains below come from one sample, sequenced in a study of OX40 agonist ivuxolimab in advanced cancers. Sequenced by immunoSEQ multiplex PCR; TCRdb stores in-frame clones only, minus some. The sample lists over 85,000 clones, roughly nine tenths occurring once. The sample in question was CD4+ or CD8+ T cells sorted from blood, obtained in a trial of the OX40 agonist ivuxolimab. Receptors originate from an adult with an advanced solid tumor such as melanoma, head and neck, liver or kidney cancer.

The gene calls are TRBV18 and TRBJ2-1, with 11 bases matching TRBD2. The CDR3 has 15 residues. V lost 6 bases and J lost 5; bases outside the gene matches: 6. Germline V CDR1 and CDR2: KGHSH, LQKENI. The CDR3: CASSSGTSGNNEQFF. The CDR3 DNA follows: TGTGCCAGCTCTTCCGGGACTAGCGGCAACAATGAGCAGTTCTTC.

V and J are TRBV29-1 and TRBJ1-5; D call uncertain. Between the trimmed V and J ends, which lost 5 bases and 2 bases, there was a span of 16 bases. The CDR3 totals 15 residues. CDR1 is SQVTM, CDR2 ANQGSEA, per germline. DNA for the CDR3: TGCAGCGTTTCCTCGTCGGGTCGGGGCAATCAGCCCCAGCATTTT. This translates into CSVSSSGRGNQPQHF.

The CDR3 DNA follows: TGTGCCAGCAGTTACGCCGGGACAGGGGGCTACGAGCAGTACTTC. Translating it yields CASSYAGTGGYEQYF. This chain connects TRBV28 to TRBJ2-7; 11 nucleotides match TRBD1. Looked up from germline, CDR1 is MDHEN and CDR2 is SYDVKM. Trimming at V came to 4 bases and at J to 3 bases, leaving 5 bases not matched to a gene. The CDR3 sequence is 15 residues long.

This clone has ten or more counts. The chain combines TRBV7-2 with TRBJ2-2; 8 positions match TRBD1. CDR1 is SGHTA, CDR2 FQGNSA, per germline. After removal of 5 bases from V and 5 bases from J, the junction contained 7 bases not matched to a gene. The CDR3 is made up of 15 amino acids. The CDR3 nucleotides are TGTGCCAGCAGCAGGACAGGGATAGGTACCGGGGAGCTGTTTTTT. Its translation is CASSRTGIGTGELFF. The full variable domain, in which reference TRBV7-2 and TRBJ2-2 provide the parts outside the CDR3, is GAGVSQSPSNKVTEKGKDVELRCDPISGHTALYWYRQSLGQGLEFLIYFQGNSAPDKSGLPSDRFSAERTGGSVSTLTIQRTQQEDSAVYLCASSRTGIGTGELFFGEGSRLTVL.

The V gene is TRBV6-6, the J gene TRBJ2-7, with TRBD2 matching over 7 bases. Germline trimming cut 7 bases from V and 3 bases from J; bases unmatched to any gene: 3. CDR1 is MNHNY and CDR2 is SVGAGI in the germline V gene (reference sequence). The CDR3 covers 12 residues. CDR3 region: CASKSGNYEQYF. The CDR3 bases are TGTGCCAGCAAAAGCGGGAACTACGAGCAGTACTTC.

The chain recombines TRBV9 with TRBJ2-4; the D gene could be TRBD1 or TRBD2 (5 bases each). From germline, CDR1 is SGDLS and CDR2 YYNGEE. V lost 0 bases and J 8 bases, leaving 18 bases between the germline ends. The CDR3 has 16 residues. CDR3 loop: CASSVGPARMGDIQYF. Written as DNA, the CDR3 is TGTGCCAGCAGCGTAGGGCCCGCTCGGATGGGGGACATTCAGTACTTC.

The chain couples TRBV9 to TRBJ2-5; D is perhaps TRBD2 (6 bases). This CDR3 region has 16 residues. V gave up 0 bases and J gave up 1 base, with 13 bases separating them. Germline V CDR1 and CDR2: SGDLS, YYNGEE. This CDR3 reads CASSVERAGGQETQYF. As DNA, the CDR3 is TGTGCCAGCAGCGTAGAAAGGGCCGGGGGCCAAGAGACCCAGTACTTC.

This sequence joins TRBV28 and TRBJ1-2; 7 bases are shared with TRBD1. CDR1 and CDR2 from the germline V gene are MDHEN and SYDVKM. The CDR3 spans 14 residues. The ends lost 1 base at V and 5 bases at J; junction bases unmatched: 4. The CDR3 region has the DNA TGTGCCAGCAGTTTATTAGGGACAGTTTATGGCTACACCTTC. Its translation: CASSLLGTVYGYTF.

The chain couples TRBV5-1 to TRBJ2-3; the D gene is possibly TRBD2 (6 bases). CDR3 length: 15 amino acids. The germline V gene has CDR1 SGHRS and CDR2 YFSETQ. Deletions cut 1 base from V and 4 bases from J, with 13 bases between. The CDR3 DNA sequence: TGCGCCAGCAGCTTGTCAGGGAGGATCGCAGATACGCAGTATTTT. Its protein is CASSLSGRIADTQYF.

This chain connects TRBV19 to TRBJ1-4; 7 bases align to TRBD1. V gave up 5 bases and J gave up 4 bases; unmatched junction bases: 7. The CDR3 runs to 15 residues. CDR1 is LNHDA, CDR2 SQIVND, per germline (reference sequence). DNA for the CDR3: TGTGCCAGTAGTGTAGGGGGCGTAAGTAATGAAAAACTGTTTTTT. Protein: CASSVGGVSNEKLFF.

V usage is TRBV20-1 and J usage is TRBJ2-7; D remains ambiguous. In germline, CDR1 is DFQATT, CDR2 SNEGSKA (reference sequence). The CDR3 covers 11 residues. The germline V and J ends were trimmed by 6 bases and 0 bases, with 6 bases remaining between them. The DNA of the CDR3 is TGCAGTGCCTCGCACTCCTACGAGCAGTACTTC. This translates into CSASHSYEQYF.

This clone was seen once. V is TRBV28 and J is TRBJ2-7; D possibly corresponds to TRBD1 (6 bases). CDR3 size: 12 residues. Germline assignment: CDR1 MDHEN and CDR2 SYDVKM. The V end was cut by 5 bases, the J end by 3 bases, with 8 bases between. This CDR3 is CASSTGIYEQYF. The CDR3 nucleotides are TGTGCCAGCAGTACAGGGATCTACGAGCAGTACTTC. Full variable domain (rest looked up from reference TRBV28 and TRBJ2-7): DVKVTQSSRYLVKRTGEKVFLECVQDMDHENMFWYRQDPGLGLRLIYFSYDVKMKEKGDIPEGYSVSREKKERFSLILESASTNQTSMYLCASSTGIYEQYFGPGTRLTVT.

The chain carries TRBV29-1 and TRBJ1-5; D gene uncertain. The germline V gene encodes CDR1 SQVTM and CDR2 ANQGSEA. CDR3 length: 12 amino acids. Trimming removed 4 bases from V and 6 bases from J, with 10 bases in between. The CDR3 reads CSVGREGQPQHF. For the CDR3, the DNA is TGCAGCGTTGGACGTGAGGGTCAGCCCCAGCATTTT.

The chain carries TRBV5-3 and TRBJ1-5, with 12 nucleotides matching TRBD1. TRBV5-3 is treated as an ORF (open reading frame) with a function not yet certain. Losses at the gene ends were 6 bases for V and 0 bases for J; bases not matched to a gene: 4. CDR3 size: 16 residues. CDR3 nucleotides: TGTGCCAGAACGGGACAGGGGGCGTATAGCAATCAGCCCCAGCATTTT. Protein: CARTGQGAYSNQPQHF.

The chain employs TRBV5-4 and TRBJ2-5; possible D gene TRBD2, 6 bases. The CDR3 contains 14 residues. Germline loops: CDR1 SGHNT, CDR2 YYREEE (reference sequence). Trimming pared 2 bases from V and 2 bases from J, leaving 10 bases between. CDR3: CASSFGTLQETQYF. The CDR3, as DNA: TGTGCCAGCAGCTTTGGGACTTTGCAAGAGACCCAGTACTTC.

This chain links TRBV11-2 with TRBJ2-1; 7 nucleotides match TRBD2. Germline trimming cut 1 base from V and 7 bases from J; bases unmatched to any gene: 4. The CDR3 totals 14 residues. CDR1 and CDR2 (germline): SGHAT, FQNNGV. The CDR3 protein is CASSLAAGWNEQFF. The CDR3 DNA is TGTGCCAGCAGCTTAGCAGCGGGATGGAATGAGCAGTTCTTC.

The chain joins TRBV19 to TRBJ2-3; D unresolved. V was pared by 7 bases and J by 1 base, with 9 bases between. Germline CDR1 and CDR2: LNHDA and SQIVND (reference sequence). CDR3 length: 13 residues. CDR3 coding DNA: TGTGCCAGTAATCATAGGGGCACAGATACGCAGTATTTT. This sequence encodes CASNHRGTDTQYF.

J is TRBJ2-1 and V is TRBV29-1, with a possible D match to TRBD2 (7 bases). From germline, CDR1 is SQVTM and CDR2 ANQGSEA. The CDR3 has 16 residues. The germline V and J ends were trimmed by 7 bases and 3 bases, with 22 bases remaining between them. The CDR3 coding sequence is TGCAGCGGAACCCGGCCGGGGGGCAGGGGCTACAATGAGCAGTTCTTC. Encoded protein: CSGTRPGGRGYNEQFF.

The rearrangement joins TRBV11-2 to TRBJ2-7; 14 positions agree with TRBD2. The V gene end was trimmed by 2 bases and the J gene end by 6 bases; junction bases not matched to a gene: 12. The CDR3 is 18 residues long. Germline V CDR1 and CDR2: SGHAT, FQNNGV. The CDR3 protein is CASSLRTSGRRSELEQYF. The DNA of the CDR3 is TGTGCCAGCAGCTTACGGACTAGCGGGAGGAGGTCTGAGCTCGAGCAGTACTTC.

This chain joins TRBV11-2 and TRBJ2-2; D call uncertain. There are 16 residues in the CDR3. CDR1 and CDR2 (germline): SGHAT, FQNNGV. V dropped 5 bases and J dropped 0 bases, with 13 bases sitting between them. The CDR3 coding sequence is TGTGCCAGCAGCATGGCCCCGCAGACGAACACCGGGGAGCTGTTTTTT. Its protein is CASSMAPQTNTGELFF.

The chain is built from TRBV7-3 and TRBJ2-3, with 8 bases aligning to TRBD1. CDR1 is SGHTA, CDR2 FQGTGA, per germline. Losses at the gene ends were 1 base for V and 2 bases for J; bases not matched to a gene: 8. There are 17 residues in the CDR3. This CDR3 reads CASSLRGTGQPTDTQYF. The CDR3 DNA sequence: TGTGCCAGCAGCTTAAGAGGGACAGGACAACCCACAGATACGCAGTATTTT.

V and J are TRBV11-2 and TRBJ2-1, with a possible D match to TRBD2 (5 bases). Trimming cost V 4 bases and J 0 bases, with 13 bases left between them. Germline CDR1 reads SGHAT; CDR2 reads FQNNGV. The CDR3 is made up of 16 amino acids. The CDR3 coding sequence is TGTGCCAGCAGCTCGCGGTCTGGGAGCTCCTACAATGAGCAGTTCTTC. Translation gives CASSSRSGSSYNEQFF.

The J gene is TRBJ2-5, the V gene TRBV2, with D unclear. The CDR3 is 12 amino acids. Trimming left V 2 bases short and J 5 bases short, with 6 bases between. Germline V gives CDR1 SNHLY, CDR2 FYNNEI. DNA of the CDR3: TGTGCCAGCAGTGAAAAGTGGGAGACCCAGTACTTC. This sequence encodes CASSEKWETQYF.

A single count supports this clone. The V and J genes are TRBV11-2 and TRBJ2-7; D uncertain. Germline CDR1 and CDR2: SGHAT and FQNNGV. This CDR3 has 12 amino acids. Trimming took off 5 bases at V and 6 bases at J, with 11 bases between the two ends. For the CDR3, the DNA is TGTGCCAGCAGCCTCAATTTGCTCGAGCAGTACTTC. Translating it yields CASSLNLLEQYF.

The chain recombines TRBV7-2 with TRBJ2-7; D is ambiguous. This CDR3 region has 12 residues. Looked up from germline, CDR1 is SGHTA and CDR2 is FQGNSA. The germline V and J ends were trimmed by 4 bases and 0 bases, with 4 bases remaining between them. This chain's CDR3 is CASSSNSYEQYF. Here the CDR3 DNA reads TGTGCCAGCAGCTCCAACTCCTACGAGCAGTACTTC.